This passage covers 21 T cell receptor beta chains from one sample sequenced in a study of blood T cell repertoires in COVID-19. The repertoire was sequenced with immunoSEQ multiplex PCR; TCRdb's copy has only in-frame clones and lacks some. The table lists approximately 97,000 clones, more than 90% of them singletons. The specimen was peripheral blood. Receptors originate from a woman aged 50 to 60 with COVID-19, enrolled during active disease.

CDR3 region: CASSLGPLSSSYNSPLHF. CDR3 sequence (DNA): TGTGCCAGCAGTTTAGGGCCCTTAAGTAGCTCCTATAATTCACCCCTCCACTTT. V and J are TRBV27 and TRBJ1-6; D remains unclear. Trimming stripped 2 bases from V and 0 bases from J, with 14 bases between. The V gene's germline CDR1 is MNHEY and CDR2 SMNVEV (reference sequence). The CDR3 loop spans 18 amino acids.

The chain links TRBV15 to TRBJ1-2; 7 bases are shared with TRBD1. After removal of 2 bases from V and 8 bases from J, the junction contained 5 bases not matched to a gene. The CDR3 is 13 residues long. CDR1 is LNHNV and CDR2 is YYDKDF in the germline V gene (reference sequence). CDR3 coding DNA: TGTGCCACCAGCAGAAACAGGGGCTGGGGCTACACCTTC. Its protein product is CATSRNRGWGYTF.

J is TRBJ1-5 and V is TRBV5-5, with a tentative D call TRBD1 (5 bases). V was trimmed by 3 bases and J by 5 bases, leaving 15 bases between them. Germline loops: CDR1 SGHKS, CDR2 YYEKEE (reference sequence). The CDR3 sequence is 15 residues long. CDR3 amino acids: CASSYSGILDQPQHF. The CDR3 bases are TGTGCCAGCAGCTACTCAGGGATATTGGATCAGCCCCAGCATTTT. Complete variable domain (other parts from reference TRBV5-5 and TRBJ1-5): DAGVTQSPTHLIKTRGQQVTLRCSPISGHKSVSWYQQVLGQGPQFIFQYYEKEERGRGNFPDRFSARQFPNYSSELNVNALLLGDSALYLCASSYSGILDQPQHFGDGTRLSIL.

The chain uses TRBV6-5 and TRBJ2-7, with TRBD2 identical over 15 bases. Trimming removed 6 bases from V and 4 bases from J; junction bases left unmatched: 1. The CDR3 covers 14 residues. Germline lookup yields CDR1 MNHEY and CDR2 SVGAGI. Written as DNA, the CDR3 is TGTGCCAGCAGGGGACTAGCGGGGGGATACGAGCAGTACTTC. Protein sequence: CASRGLAGGYEQYF.

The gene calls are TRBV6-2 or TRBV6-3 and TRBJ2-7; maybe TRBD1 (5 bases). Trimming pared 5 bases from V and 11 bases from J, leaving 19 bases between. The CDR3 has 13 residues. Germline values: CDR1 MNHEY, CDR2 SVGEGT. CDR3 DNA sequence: TGTGCCAGCAGTGGCTCAGGGATTCAACAGGAGTACTTC. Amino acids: CASSGSGIQQEYF.

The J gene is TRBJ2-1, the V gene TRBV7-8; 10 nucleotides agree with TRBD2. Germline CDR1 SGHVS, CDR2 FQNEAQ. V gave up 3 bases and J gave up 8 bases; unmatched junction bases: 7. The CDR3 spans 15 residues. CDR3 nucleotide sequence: TGTGCCAGCAGCTTGGAGAGCGGGGGGGCCTATGAGCAGTTCTTC. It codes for CASSLESGGAYEQFF.

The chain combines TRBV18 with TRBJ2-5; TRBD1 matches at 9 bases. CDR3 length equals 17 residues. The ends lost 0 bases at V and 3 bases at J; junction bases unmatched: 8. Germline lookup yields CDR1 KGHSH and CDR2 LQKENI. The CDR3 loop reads CASSPPGQGFWKETQYF. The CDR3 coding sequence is TGTGCCAGCTCACCACCGGGACAGGGATTTTGGAAAGAGACCCAGTACTTC.

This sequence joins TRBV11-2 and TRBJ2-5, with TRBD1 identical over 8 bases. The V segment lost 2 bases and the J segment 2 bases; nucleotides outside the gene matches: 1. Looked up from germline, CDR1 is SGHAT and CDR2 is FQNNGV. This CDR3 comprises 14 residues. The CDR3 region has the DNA TGTGCCAGCAGCTTAAGACAGGGGCAAGAGACCCAGTACTTC. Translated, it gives CASSLRQGQETQYF.

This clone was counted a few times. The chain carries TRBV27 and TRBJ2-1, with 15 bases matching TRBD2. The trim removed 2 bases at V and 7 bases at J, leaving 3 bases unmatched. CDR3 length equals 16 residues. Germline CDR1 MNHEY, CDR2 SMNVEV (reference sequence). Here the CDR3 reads CASSLLGLAGGNEQFF. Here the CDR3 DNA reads TGTGCCAGCAGTTTACTGGGACTAGCGGGGGGAAATGAGCAGTTCTTC.

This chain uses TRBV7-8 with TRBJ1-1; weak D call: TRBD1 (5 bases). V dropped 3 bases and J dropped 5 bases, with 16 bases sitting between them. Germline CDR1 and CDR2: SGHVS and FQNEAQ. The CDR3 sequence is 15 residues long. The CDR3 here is CASSFVAGQGTEAFF. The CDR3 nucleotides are TGTGCCAGCAGCTTCGTTGCGGGGCAAGGAACTGAAGCTTTCTTT.

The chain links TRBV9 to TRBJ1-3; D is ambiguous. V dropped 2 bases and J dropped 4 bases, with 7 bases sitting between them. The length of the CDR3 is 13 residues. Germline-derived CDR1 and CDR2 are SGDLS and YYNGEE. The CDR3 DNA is TGTGCCAGCAGCGTTATCTCGGGAAACACCATATATTTT. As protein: CASSVISGNTIYF.

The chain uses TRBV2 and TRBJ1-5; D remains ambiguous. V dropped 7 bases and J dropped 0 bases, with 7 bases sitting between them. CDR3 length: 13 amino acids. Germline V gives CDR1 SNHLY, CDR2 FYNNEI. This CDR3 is CASNRDSNQPQHF. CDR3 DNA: TGTGCCAGCAACCGGGATAGCAATCAGCCCCAGCATTTT.

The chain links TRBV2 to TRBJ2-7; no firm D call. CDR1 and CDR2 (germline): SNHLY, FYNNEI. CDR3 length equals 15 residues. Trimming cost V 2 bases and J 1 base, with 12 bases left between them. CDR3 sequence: CASSESGVTSYEQYV. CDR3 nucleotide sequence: TGTGCCAGCAGTGAATCAGGTGTCACGTCCTACGAGCAGTACGTC.

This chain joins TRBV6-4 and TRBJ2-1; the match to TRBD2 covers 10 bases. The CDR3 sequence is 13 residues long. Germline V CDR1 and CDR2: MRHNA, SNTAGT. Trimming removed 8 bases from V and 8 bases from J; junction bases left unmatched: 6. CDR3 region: CASGASGGDEQFF. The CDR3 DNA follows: TGTGCCAGCGGGGCTAGCGGGGGCGATGAGCAGTTCTTC.

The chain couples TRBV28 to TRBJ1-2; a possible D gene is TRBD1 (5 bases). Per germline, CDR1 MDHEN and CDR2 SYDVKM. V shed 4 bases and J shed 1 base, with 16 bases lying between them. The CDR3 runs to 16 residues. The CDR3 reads CASSSLRQLRNYGYTF. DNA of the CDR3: TGTGCCAGCAGTTCTCTCAGACAGCTTCGTAACTATGGCTACACCTTC.

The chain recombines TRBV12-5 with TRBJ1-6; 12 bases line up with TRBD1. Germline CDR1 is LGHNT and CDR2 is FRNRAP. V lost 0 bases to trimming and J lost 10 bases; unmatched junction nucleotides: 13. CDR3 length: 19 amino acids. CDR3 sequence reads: CASGLVLGKGQGANSPLHF. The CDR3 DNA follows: TGTGCTAGTGGTTTGGTACTAGGCAAGGGACAGGGGGCGAACTCACCCCTCCACTTT. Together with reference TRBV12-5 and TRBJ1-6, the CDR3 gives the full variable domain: DARVTQTPRHKVTEMGQEVTMRCQPILGHNTVFWYRQTMMQGLELLAYFRNRAPLDDSGMPKDRFSAEMPDATLATLKIQPSEPRDSAVYFCASGLVLGKGQGANSPLHFGNGTRLTVT.

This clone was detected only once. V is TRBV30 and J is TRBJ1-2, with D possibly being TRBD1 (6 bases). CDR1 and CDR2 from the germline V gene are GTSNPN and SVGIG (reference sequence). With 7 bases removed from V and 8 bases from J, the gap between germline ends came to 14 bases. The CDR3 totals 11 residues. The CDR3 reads CASGGAQGYTF. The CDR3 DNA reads TGTGCCTCCGGGGGGGCACAGGGCTACACCTTC.

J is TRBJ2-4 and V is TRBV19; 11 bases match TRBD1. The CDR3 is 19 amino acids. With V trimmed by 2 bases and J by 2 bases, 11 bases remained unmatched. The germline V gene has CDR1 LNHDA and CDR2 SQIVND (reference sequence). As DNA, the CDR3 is TGTGCCAGTAGTATAATAGGACAGGGGGCATCGAGGACCAAAAACATTCAGTACTTC. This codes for CASSIIGQGASRTKNIQYF.

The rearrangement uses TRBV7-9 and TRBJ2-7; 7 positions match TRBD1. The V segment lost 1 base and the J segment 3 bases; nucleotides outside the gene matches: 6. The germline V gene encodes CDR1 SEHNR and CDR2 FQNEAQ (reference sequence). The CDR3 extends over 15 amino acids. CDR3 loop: CASSLVTGQIYEQYF. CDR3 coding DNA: TGTGCCAGCAGCTTAGTGACGGGACAGATCTACGAGCAGTACTTC.

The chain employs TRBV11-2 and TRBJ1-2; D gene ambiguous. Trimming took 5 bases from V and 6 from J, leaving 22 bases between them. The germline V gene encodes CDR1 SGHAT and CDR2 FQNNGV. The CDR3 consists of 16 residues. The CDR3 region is CASSGYGLSDEDGYTF. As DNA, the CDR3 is TGTGCCAGCAGCGGGTATGGACTGTCCGACGAGGATGGCTACACCTTC.

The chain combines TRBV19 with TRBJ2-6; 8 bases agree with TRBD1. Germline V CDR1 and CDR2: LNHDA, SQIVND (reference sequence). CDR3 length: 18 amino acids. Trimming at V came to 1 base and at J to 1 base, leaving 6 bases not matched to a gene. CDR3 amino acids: CASSIGQGANSGANVLTF. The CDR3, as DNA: TGTGCCAGTAGTATAGGTCAGGGGGCGAATTCTGGGGCCAACGTCCTGACTTTC.